This TCR beta chain was profiled in a study of cytomegalovirus exposure and HLA in healthy donors. The study, taken as a whole, reports: Rare TCR sequences predominated, though certain public TCRs were found in many donors. Reported performance of the classifier showed diagnosis of cytomegalovirus status with high specificity and sensitivity.

On this clone itself: The antigen is undetermined.

The method was immunoSEQ multiplex PCR; TCRdb's version includes in-frame clones alone and lacks a portion of them. The sample consists of 250,000 to 300,000 clones, around 90% of them appearing once. There are 13 residues in the CDR3. V was clipped by 5 bases and J by 7 bases, with 12 bases between them. Germline values: CDR1 MNHEY, CDR2 SVGAGI. This rearrangement joins TRBV6-5 to TRBJ1-5; D possibly corresponds to TRBD1 (5 bases). The sequenced material came from PBMCs. The TCR sequence derives from a woman younger than 35 in good health and CMV-seronegative. DNA of the CDR3: TGTGCCAGCAGTAGCAGGGAAGAGCAGCCCCAGCATTTT. Translating gives CASSSREEQPQHF.